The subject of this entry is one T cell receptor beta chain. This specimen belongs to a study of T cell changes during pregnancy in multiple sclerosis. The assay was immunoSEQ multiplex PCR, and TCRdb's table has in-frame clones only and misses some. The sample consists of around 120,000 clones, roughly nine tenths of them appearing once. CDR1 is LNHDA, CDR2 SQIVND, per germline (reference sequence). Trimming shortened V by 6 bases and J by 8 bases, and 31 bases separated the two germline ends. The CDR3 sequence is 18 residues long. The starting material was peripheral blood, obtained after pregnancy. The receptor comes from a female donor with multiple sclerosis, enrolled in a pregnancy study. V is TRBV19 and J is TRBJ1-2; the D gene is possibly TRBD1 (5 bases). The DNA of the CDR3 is TGTGCCAGTAGCGTCCTCCTCAGGGCTTTTGATCCGACCGGGGGCTACACCTTC. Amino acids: CASSVLLRAFDPTGGYTF.